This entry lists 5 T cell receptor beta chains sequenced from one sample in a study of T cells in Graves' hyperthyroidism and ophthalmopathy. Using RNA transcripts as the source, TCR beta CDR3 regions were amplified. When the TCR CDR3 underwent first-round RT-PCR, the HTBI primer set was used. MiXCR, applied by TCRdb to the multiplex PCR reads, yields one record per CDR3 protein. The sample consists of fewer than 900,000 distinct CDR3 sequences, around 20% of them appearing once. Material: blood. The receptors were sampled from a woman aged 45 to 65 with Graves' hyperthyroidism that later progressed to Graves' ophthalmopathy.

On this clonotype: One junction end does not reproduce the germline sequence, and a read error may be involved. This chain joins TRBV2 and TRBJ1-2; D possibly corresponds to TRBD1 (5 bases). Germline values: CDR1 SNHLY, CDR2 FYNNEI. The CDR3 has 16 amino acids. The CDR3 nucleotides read TGTGTCAGCAGCCCTACAGGTTTCCAAGCTAACTATGGCTACACCTTC. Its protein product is CVSSPTGFQANYGYTF.

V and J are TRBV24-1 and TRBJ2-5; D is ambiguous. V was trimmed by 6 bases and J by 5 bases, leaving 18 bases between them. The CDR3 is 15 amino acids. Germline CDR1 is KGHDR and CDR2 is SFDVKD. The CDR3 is CATSPTGRNPETQYF. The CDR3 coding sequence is TGTGCCACCAGTCCTACTGGACGAAATCCTGAGACCCAGTACTTC.

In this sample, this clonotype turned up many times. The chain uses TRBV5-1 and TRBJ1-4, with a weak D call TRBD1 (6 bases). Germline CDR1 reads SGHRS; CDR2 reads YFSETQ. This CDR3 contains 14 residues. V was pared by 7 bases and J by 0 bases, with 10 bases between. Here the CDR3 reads CASRDTSTNEKLFF. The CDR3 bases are TGCGCCAGCCGGGACACCTCAACTAATGAAAAACTGTTTTTT.

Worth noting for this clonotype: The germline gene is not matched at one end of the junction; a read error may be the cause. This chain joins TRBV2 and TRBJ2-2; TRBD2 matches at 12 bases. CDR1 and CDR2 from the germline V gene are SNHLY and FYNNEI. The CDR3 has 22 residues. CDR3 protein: CASSQVFGLAGSLLSDTGELYF. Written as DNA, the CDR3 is TGTGCCAGCAGCCAAGTTTTTGGACTAGCGGGATCTCTACTATCGGACACCGGGGAGCTGTATTTT.

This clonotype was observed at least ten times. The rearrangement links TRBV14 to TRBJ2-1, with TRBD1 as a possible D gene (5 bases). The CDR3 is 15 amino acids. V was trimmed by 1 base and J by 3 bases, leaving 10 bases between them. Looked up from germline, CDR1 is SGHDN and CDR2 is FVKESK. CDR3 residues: CASSQGQSSYNEQFF. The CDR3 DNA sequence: TGTGCCAGCAGCCAAGGACAGTCTAGCTACAATGAGCAGTTCTTC. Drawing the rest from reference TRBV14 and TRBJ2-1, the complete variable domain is EAGVTQFPSHSVIEKGQTVTLRCDPISGHDNLYWYRRVMGKEIKFLLHFVKESKQDESGMPNNRFLAERTGGTYSTLKVQPAELEDSGVYFCASSQGQSSYNEQFFGPGTRLTVL.